One and the same sample provided the 4 T cell receptor beta chains below, sequenced in a study of blood T cell repertoires in COVID-19. Libraries were prepared by immunoSEQ multiplex PCR; TCRdb keeps only in-frame clonotypes and omits some of them. The sample lists 90,000 or so clones, 86% occurring once. Sequencing was performed on peripheral blood. Receptors originate from a man between 45 and 60 years old with active COVID-19.

The chain couples TRBV5-4 to TRBJ1-5; 9 bases are a match to TRBD1. The ends lost 4 bases at V and 7 bases at J; junction bases unmatched: 18. CDR3 length equals 18 residues. Germline values: CDR1 SGHNT, CDR2 YYREEE (reference sequence). The CDR3 DNA reads TGTGCCAGCAGCGCTCAATATGGGGGCGGGACAGGGAACCAGCCCCAGCATTTT. It yields the protein CASSAQYGGGTGNQPQHF.

The rearrangement uses TRBV19 and TRBJ1-1; D is unclear. Germline V gene sequence: CDR1 LNHDA, CDR2 SQIVND (reference sequence). V was clipped by 3 bases and J by 5 bases, with 10 bases between them. The CDR3 runs to 13 residues. CDR3 protein: CASSILSGTEAFF. The CDR3 DNA reads as TGTGCCAGTAGTATTCTTTCAGGAACTGAAGCTTTCTTT.

The CDR3 loop is CASGRLAGVGETQYF. The DNA of the CDR3 is TGTGCCAGTGGAAGACTAGCGGGAGTTGGGGAGACCCAGTACTTC. V gene TRBV9 combines with J gene TRBJ2-5; 12 bases are a match to TRBD2. The V and J ends lost 8 bases and 5 bases, in that order; junction bases with no gene match: 10. The CDR3 is 15 amino acids. The germline CDR1 and CDR2 sequences are SGDLS and YYNGEE.

V is TRBV13 and J is TRBJ2-7, with 7 bases that match TRBD1. This CDR3 is 13 amino acids long. Germline values: CDR1 PRHDT, CDR2 FYEKMQ (reference sequence). Trimming took 5 bases from V and 3 from J; bases not matched to a gene: 4. The CDR3 sequence is CASSPGTVYEQYF. CDR3 DNA sequence: TGTGCCAGCAGCCCAGGGACAGTCTACGAGCAGTACTTC.